This T cell receptor beta chain was captured by sequencing in a study of cytomegalovirus exposure and HLA in healthy donors (dated by TCRdb to the late 2010s). Study-wide context: In an earlier analysis of roughly 500 of the donors, 276 Gb of sequence data and 100 million or so unique TCR beta sequences from about 190 million T cells were reported. The study was designed to test whether signatures of past pathogen exposure could be identified by cataloging public T cell receptors. Roughly five DR-DQ haplotypes were handled as single units for association and clustering, since linkage in the cohort was strong. Donor age, sex, ethnicity and CMV serostatus were collected together with the repertoire data. Every repertoire in the discovery cohort had been generated on one and the same sequencing platform. High-throughput TCR immunosequencing, statistical association of individual TCRs with disease status, and machine learning were combined to predict cytomegalovirus infection status. Roughly 320 gigabases of sequencing data and tens of millions of unique TCR sequences made up an early release that covered some 640 HLA-typed donors. Among 398 genotyped donors of the cohort, an average of about 240,000 unique TCR beta nucleotide sequences was sequenced per donor, of which roughly 18% were non-productive. Genome-wide SNP genotypes for about 65% of the roughly 670 donors were used in a later genetic analysis, which treated that subset as a discovery cohort. Using immunosequencing, the study profiled T cell repertoires from some 670 subjects and related those repertoires to cytomegalovirus serostatus. The number of typed donors differed by locus: roughly 629-640 for A, B, C, DRB1 and DQB1; some 500 for DQA1; roughly 600 for DPA1; and 400 to 480 for DPB1. To study patterns of TCR occurrence, a later analysis re-analyzed previously published TCR beta repertoires from just over 650 donors and added high-resolution HLA genotyping. HLA typing covered class I and class II loci at four-digit resolution. The genetic ancestry cluster associated with self-reported Caucasian donors included roughly 84% of the 398 genotyped donors. Along with the roughly 700-subject first cohort, a separate validation cohort of over a hundred different subjects was used. In an earlier analysis of about 590 of the donors, high-throughput TCR beta sequencing was used to judge whether each TCR beta V gene segment behaved as functional or pseudogenic. In the later analysis, no new phenotypic data were used to find candidate immune exposures; instead, reliance was placed on TCR beta sequences and their occurrence across donors. General conclusions and limits of the study: Linkage disequilibrium might explain the correlated functional status among segregating V segments, but an unknown experimental factor could not be ruled out. Because the 87-base-pair reads could not distinguish some IMGT-functional V segments, including TRBV6-2 and TRBV6-3, those segments were excluded. In an earlier analysis of some 500 of the donors, most TCR beta V segments appeared in productive rearrangements about 90% or about 30% of the time, broadly matching IMGT annotations. Because some donors lacked HLA typing at each locus, the association tests relied only on the typed subset. CMV serostatus was the only immune exposure information available for the cohort. An association between a missense DCLRE1C variant and V-gene and J-gene trimming of TCR beta chains was found in a later genetic analysis and replicated in an independent cohort. In both the original and validation cohorts, the classifier was reported to diagnose cytomegalovirus status with high specificity and sensitivity. A further reported finding was that TCR beta sequences accurately predicted the HLA-A and HLA-B alleles for most subjects in the first cohort. The sequencing pipeline was judged likely to have produced a cluster of highly shared sequence variants as a technical artifact. Only TCR beta chains were sequenced in this cohort, and the absence of alpha or paired-chain data limited detectable features. Three of the identified cytomegalovirus-associated TCR beta chains were confirmed in vitro to be specific for cytomegalovirus antigens. When HLA alleles, especially DR and DQ, strongly co-occurred, TCR associations were difficult to assign to individual alleles. In a later analysis, the rate of TCR association differed among HLA loci, with DRB1 alleles having the most associated TCRs and HLA-C alleles having the fewest. According to the authors, the approach could potentially be generalized to other disease states and immunological phenotypes. At a false discovery rate of 0.05, a later analysis linked roughly 17,000 TCR beta sequences to specific HLA alleles. The earlier analysis of 587 of the donors excluded about 16 rarely observed V segments, including chromosome 9 orphons, because counts were too low. In a later analysis, most CMV-associated TCR beta chains were found to appear HLA-restricted, with HLA associations seemingly driven largely by CMV exposure. In a later analysis, HLA-associated TCR beta chains were found to be more clonally expanded and to have lower generation probabilities than equally common non-associated chains. According to a later analysis, parvovirus B19, influenza, CMV and Epstein-Barr virus appeared linked to several top co-occurrence clusters. The study gave a list of 150 to 200 TCR beta chains associated with cytomegalovirus. Compared with the approximately 670-donor mean, donors in an Asian-associated ancestry cluster had fewer N-insertions in productive TCRs, according to a later genetic analysis. While some public TCRs were present in many individuals, most TCR sequences turned up only very rarely across donors. Sequencing depth was assumed to be roughly uniform across donors in the presence/absence analyses, though that assumption may not hold.

A note on this clone: It has no known antigen specificity. There are no base qualities to consult, and no much larger clone falls within one base.

The cohort comprised 666 healthy bone marrow donors. At the time of sampling, all cohort members were nominally healthy, though unrecorded immune exposures were likely present. The donor tested CMV seronegative, placing the donor among the 350 to 400 seronegative members of the cohort. Each donor provided a peripheral blood sample, and peripheral blood mononuclear cells were used for TCR beta sequencing. Genomic DNA extraction from the blood cell samples was performed with the Qiagen DNeasy Blood Extraction Kit. The library relied on the immunoSEQ multiplex PCR assay. A mixture of 60 forward primers for TCR Vbeta segments and 13 reverse primers for TCR Jbeta segments was used in the multiplex PCR. The CDR3 region of rearranged TCR beta genes was amplified from genomic DNA with a multiplex PCR assay. The Illumina HiSeq System was used to sequence the amplified TCR beta libraries as 87-base-pair reads. In the source study's methods: Across the 670 or so repertoires, a later analysis counted 80 million or so unique TCR beta chains, roughly 11 million of which were shared by at least two donors. Raw reads were error-corrected and collapsed into unique sequences with a nearest-neighbor algorithm that merged closely related sequences to remove PCR and sequencing errors. CDR3 sequences were aligned to IMGT reference sequences to assign V, D and J gene segments. For a sequence to be retained, at least a six-nucleotide match to both a V gene segment and a J gene segment was required. Rearrangements were classified as productive when the CDR3 lacked stop codons and remained in frame with V and J, and all other rearrangements were classified as non-productive. CDR3 was defined according to IMGT convention as the region running from the second conserved V-encoded cysteine to the conserved J-encoded phenylalanine. In an earlier analysis of just under 600 of the donors, sequences lacking an unambiguous match to a single V gene segment were excluded. In an earlier analysis of almost 600 of the donors, a V segment was called functional when productive rearrangements were above 56.7%, and segregating when the standard deviation between donors exceeded 5%. A statistical classification framework was built for diagnosing cytomegalovirus status from the catalog of TCR beta chain sequences. In a later analysis, TCR nucleotide sequences were compared against IMGT/GENE-DB human TR gene sequences so that V and J genes could be assigned. The TCRdist pipeline was used in a later analysis to assign CDR3 sequences and most-parsimonious VDJ recombination scenarios. In a later analysis, each TCR beta chain was defined by its CDR3 amino acid sequence together with its V-gene family, and reads without a unique V-gene family were excluded. A later analysis removed 500 to 650 highly shared, low-generation-probability nucleotide sequences to deal with suspected cross-contamination and a sequencing artifact. A later analysis calculated a clonal expansion index for each public chain from normalized within-repertoire ranks of inferred template counts. A later analysis computed generation probabilities with a VDJ recombination model fitted to out-of-frame rearrangements, and checked the results against IGoR. In a later analysis, hypergeometric tests were used to score TCR-TCR, TCR-HLA and TCR-CMV co-occurrence, with a repertoire-size bias correction applied to TCR pairs. False discovery rates were estimated in a later analysis by permuting HLA or CMV assignments 20 times. In a later analysis, co-occurring TCRs were grouped using DBSCAN, and TCRdist sequence similarity was added for clustering within HLA-allele-positive subsets. Repertoires with fewer than 30,000 or more than 120,000 public chains, plus five repertoires with anomalous nucleotide sharing, were excluded from co-occurrence clustering. TCRdb obtained this table from immuneACCESS and retained in-frame rearrangements with V and J assigned. These tables miss some clones; where compared with another copy, unresolved V genes account for less than half of the shortfall, and the remainder is unexplained. V, J and clone size were drawn from that table, and D and trimming were deduced from the DNA. The table for this sample lists under 200,000 clones; around 75% of them were counted only once. About 2.2% of the sample comes from the top ten.

For CDR1 and CDR2, the germline V gene lists SGHAT and FQNNGV. At the junction V is shortened by 4 bases and J by 2 bases, with 8 bases in between. The CDR3 sequence holds 13 residues, the cysteine and phenylalanine included. The only DNA kept is the CDR3, 39 bases in frame from the first base. The chain links TRBV11-2 with TRBJ2-5; tentative D gene TRBD2, with 6 bases matching. This clonotype was sampled from a male donor in good health and CMV-seronegative. The sample comprised PBMCs. The CDR3 region has the sequence CASSSGLQETQYF. The nucleotides are TGTGCCAGCAGCTCGGGACTTCAAGAGACCCAGTACTTC.